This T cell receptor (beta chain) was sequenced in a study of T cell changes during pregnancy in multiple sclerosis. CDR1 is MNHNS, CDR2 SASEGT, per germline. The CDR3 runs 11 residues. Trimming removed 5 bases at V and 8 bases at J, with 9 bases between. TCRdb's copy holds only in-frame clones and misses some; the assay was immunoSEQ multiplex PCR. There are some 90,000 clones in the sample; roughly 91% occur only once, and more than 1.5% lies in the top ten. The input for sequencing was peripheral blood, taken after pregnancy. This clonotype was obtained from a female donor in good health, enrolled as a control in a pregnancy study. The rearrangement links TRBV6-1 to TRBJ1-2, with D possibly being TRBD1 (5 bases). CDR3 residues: CASSQGRGYTF. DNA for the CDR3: TGTGCCAGCAGTCAGGGTAGGGGCTACACCTTC.